This TCR beta chain was recorded in a study of blood T cell repertoires in COVID-19. Study details: T cells, B-cell-depleted T cells, or PBMCs supplied cDNA or gDNA.

V gave up 1 base and J gave up 6 bases, with 10 bases separating them. Per the germline V gene, CDR1 is LNHDA and CDR2 is SQIVND (reference sequence). CDR3 length: 14 amino acids. Original processing methods: Amplification of reference gene primers was used by the study to estimate nucleated cell counts. The protocol was immunoSEQ multiplex PCR, while the TCRdb copy is restricted to in-frame clones and leaves out a portion. V and J calls and clone size are as listed in that table; D and trimming were resolved from the DNA. The sample carries over 85,000 clones, around 87% recorded once. Specimen: peripheral blood. V usage is TRBV19 and J usage is TRBJ2-4; TRBD1 is a possible D gene (6 bases). This TCR came from a human donor with acute or convalescent COVID-19. The donor label of this sample is uncertain. The CDR3 sequence is CASSIGTDLNIQYF. The CDR3 DNA follows: TGTGCCAGTAGTATAGGGACAGACTTAAACATTCAGTACTTC.